This T cell receptor beta chain was sequenced in a study of cytomegalovirus exposure and HLA in healthy donors. As for this clone: No antigen is known for it.

General study points: The Asian-associated ancestry cluster reportedly had fewer N-insertions than the roughly 670-donor mean in a later analysis. The study designated 150 or so TCR beta chains cytomegalovirus-associated.

Germline trimming cut 4 bases from V and 2 bases from J; bases unmatched to any gene: 11. The CDR3 is 18 amino acids. Germline CDR1 LGHNA, CDR2 YNFKEQ. The PCR contained 60 Vbeta and 13 Jbeta primers. The method was immunoSEQ multiplex PCR; TCRdb's version includes in-frame clones alone and lacks a portion of them. The profile shows about 120,000 clones, 79% of them singletons. The genes are TRBV4-2 and TRBJ2-3, with 11 nucleotides matching TRBD2. The sequence was obtained from a man between 25 and 39 years old in good health and CMV-seropositive. Source material: PBMCs. DNA of the CDR3: TGTGCCAGCAGCCGAACACTAGCGGGGGTCACTAACACAGATACGCAGTATTTT. It yields the protein CASSRTLAGVTNTDTQYF.